Presented here are 32 T cell receptor beta chains from one specimen sequenced in a study of T cell changes during pregnancy in multiple sclerosis. Data came from immunoSEQ multiplex PCR; TCRdb stores just in-frame clones and leaves some out. The data contain tens of thousands of clones, roughly 92% of them singletons. The sequencing here drew on peripheral blood, taken after pregnancy. Receptors were obtained from a female donor with multiple sclerosis, enrolled in a pregnancy study.

Points on this clone: Other DNA sequences within the sample encode an identical CDR3. This rearrangement joins TRBV5-6 to TRBJ2-5, with TRBD1 matching 11 bases. Germline assignment: CDR1 SGHDT and CDR2 YYEEEE. This CDR3 has 13 amino acids. V lost 7 bases and J lost 5; bases outside the gene matches: 4. The CDR3 coding sequence is TGTGCCAGCTCCCGGGACAGGGGGGAGACCCAGTACTTC. This encodes CASSRDRGETQYF.

The chain links TRBV9 to TRBJ2-2; a possible D gene is TRBD1 (6 bases). V was clipped by 2 bases and J by 4 bases, with 15 bases between them. This CDR3 contains 16 residues. The germline CDR1 and CDR2 sequences are SGDLS and YYNGEE. The CDR3 DNA is TGTGCCAGCAGCGTCGCTCAGGGGTTGGGCACCGGGGAGCTGTTTTTT. Amino acids: CASSVAQGLGTGELFF.

V and J are TRBV5-5 and TRBJ1-4; TRBD1 matches at 9 bases. The trim removed 4 bases at V and 5 bases at J, leaving 6 bases unmatched. Germline CDR1 SGHKS, CDR2 YYEKEE (reference sequence). This CDR3 is 15 amino acids long. The CDR3 sequence is CASSLRDRVNEKLFF. The CDR3 DNA follows: TGTGCCAGCAGCCTCCGGGACAGGGTAAATGAAAAACTGTTTTTT.

This clone was found a few times. This chain uses TRBV7-8 with TRBJ2-3, with TRBD1 identical over 9 bases. The CDR3 is 15 residues long. Germline CDR1 is SGHVS and CDR2 is FQNEAQ. The V and J ends lost 5 bases and 2 bases, in that order; junction bases with no gene match: 5. CDR3 loop: CASSLDRGPTDTQYF. CDR3 nucleotide sequence: TGTGCCAGCAGCCTGGACAGGGGACCCACAGATACGCAGTATTTT.

The CDR3 loop is CASSQDRETEAFF. CDR3 in DNA: TGTGCCAGCAGCCAAGACAGGGAAACTGAAGCTTTCTTT. The chain joins TRBV7-2 to TRBJ1-1; TRBD1 matches 7 bases. Germline values: CDR1 SGHTA, CDR2 FQGNSA. This CDR3 contains 13 residues. V lost 5 bases and J lost 5; bases outside the gene matches: 5.

The chain is built from TRBV7-9 and TRBJ2-5, with 8 bases aligning to TRBD1. Germline CDR1 is SEHNR and CDR2 is FQNEAQ (reference sequence). CDR3 length: 14 residues. Germline trimming cut 4 bases from V and 2 bases from J; bases unmatched to any gene: 3. The CDR3 sequence: CASSSDRAQETQYF. The DNA of the CDR3 is TGTGCCAGCAGCTCGGACAGGGCACAAGAGACCCAGTACTTC.

This chain connects TRBV7-8 to TRBJ2-1; 7 bases match TRBD1. The germline CDR1 and CDR2 sequences are SGHVS and FQNEAQ. V lost 2 bases, J lost 15 bases, and 19 bases stayed unmatched. CDR3 length: 16 residues. The CDR3 protein is CASSLREGAVAIPMFF. CDR3 sequence (DNA): TGTGCCAGCAGCTTACGAGAGGGGGCGGTGGCAATCCCGATGTTCTTC.

CDR3 sequence: CSAQDYPNTGELFF. The CDR3 DNA is TGCAGCGCCCAAGACTACCCGAACACCGGGGAGCTGTTTTTT. The genes are TRBV29-1 and TRBJ2-2; perhaps TRBD2 as D (5 bases). V dropped 7 bases and J dropped 0 bases, with 12 bases sitting between them. Germline loops: CDR1 SQVTM, CDR2 ANQGSEA. This CDR3 contains 14 residues.

The chain joins TRBV2 to TRBJ2-7; TRBD1 agrees at 9 bases. Losses at the gene ends were 5 bases for V and 2 bases for J; bases not matched to a gene: 7. CDR1 SNHLY and CDR2 FYNNEI come from the germline V gene. This CDR3 has 15 residues. The CDR3 nucleotides read TGTGCCAGCAGTTTCCCGGGACAGGGAACCTACGAGCAGTACTTC. Its translation is CASSFPGQGTYEQYF.

To note about this clone: One end of the junction does not line up with germline, which may come from a read error. The CDR3 DNA reads TGTGCCAGCAGTTACGGTGACAGGGACCCTGTTCTAGTCTACTTT. Protein product: CASSYGDRDPVLVYF. J is TRBJ1-1 and V is TRBV6-5; 7 bases align to TRBD1. Germline assignment: CDR1 MNHEY and CDR2 SVGAGI. This CDR3 has 15 amino acids.

V is TRBV30 and J is TRBJ1-5; D might be TRBD1 (5 bases). Trimming removed 7 bases from V and 5 bases from J, with 12 bases in between. Germline V gene sequence: CDR1 GTSNPN, CDR2 SVGIG (reference sequence). The CDR3 is 12 residues long. The CDR3 reads CAFRQRDQPQHF. DNA for the CDR3: TGTGCCTTTAGACAGAGAGATCAGCCCCAGCATTTT.

Only one count was recorded for this clone. The J gene is TRBJ2-2, the V gene TRBV6-5; D remains ambiguous. Germline CDR1 and CDR2: MNHEY and SVGAGI. V lost 4 bases and J lost 4, with 7 bases in between. CDR3 length: 13 residues. Here the CDR3 reads CASSSPGTGELFF. In DNA form, the CDR3 reads TGTGCCAGCAGTTCCCCCGGCACCGGGGAGCTGTTTTTT.

The V gene is TRBV30, the J gene TRBJ1-5; maybe TRBD1 (6 bases). The CDR3 covers 15 residues. The V end was cut by 2 bases, the J end by 5 bases, with 16 bases between. CDR1 is GTSNPN and CDR2 is SVGIG in the germline V gene (reference sequence). The CDR3 here is CAWSHAGEGDQPQHF. CDR3 nucleotides: TGTGCCTGGAGTCACGCAGGGGAGGGAGATCAGCCCCAGCATTTT.

The chain has TRBV27 and TRBJ2-7; D unresolved. Germline V gene data show CDR1 as MNHEY and CDR2 as SMNVEV (reference sequence). The CDR3 contains 14 residues. The ends were cut back, 5 bases at V and 7 bases at J, with 18 bases in the middle. CDR3 bases: TGTGCCAGCAGTCTACAAGCTAACTCTAGGGAGCAGTACTTC. Translated, it gives CASSLQANSREQYF.

This clone came up many times. The chain combines TRBV6-5 with TRBJ1-6, with D possibly TRBD1 on 5 matching bases. The CDR3 has 16 amino acids. The V and J ends lost 2 bases and 5 bases respectively, with 13 bases between them. Germline V CDR1 and CDR2: MNHEY, SVGAGI. CDR3 loop: CASSYRDSFHNSPLHF. As DNA, the CDR3 is TGTGCCAGCAGTTACAGAGACAGTTTTCATAATTCACCCCTCCACTTT.

The V gene is TRBV25-1, the J gene TRBJ2-2; 9 nucleotides align to TRBD2. This CDR3 has 16 residues. Germline assignment: CDR1 MGHDK and CDR2 SYGVNS. V trimming: 2 bases; J trimming: 7 bases; junction bases outside the gene matches: 8. The chain's CDR3 is CASSEVSSGIDGELFF. The CDR3 region has the DNA TGTGCCAGCAGTGAAGTCTCTAGCGGGATAGACGGGGAGCTGTTTTTT.

This chain links TRBV6-5 with TRBJ2-5; 10 bases match TRBD2. In germline, CDR1 is MNHEY, CDR2 SVGAGI. Trimming cost V 5 bases and J 1 base; bases outside gene matches: 1. The CDR3 consists of 14 residues. CDR3 DNA sequence: TGTGCCAGCAGTAGGACTAGCGGCCAAGAGACCCAGTACTTC. Its translation is CASSRTSGQETQYF.

The chain links TRBV9 to TRBJ1-2; TRBD1 agrees at 10 bases. The trim removed 2 bases at V and 5 bases at J, leaving 12 bases unmatched. The CDR3 runs to 17 residues. The germline V gene has CDR1 SGDLS and CDR2 YYNGEE. CDR3 sequence: CASSVSHRDRGPYGYTF. CDR3 DNA sequence: TGTGCCAGCAGCGTTAGCCACCGGGACAGGGGCCCATATGGCTACACCTTC.

This chain uses TRBV6-4 with TRBJ2-1; D unresolved. CDR3 length: 14 residues. The germline V and J ends were trimmed by 3 bases and 6 bases, with 12 bases remaining between them. From germline, CDR1 is MRHNA and CDR2 SNTAGT. In DNA form, the CDR3 reads TGTGCCAGCAGTGATGGGCTACGTTCCAATGAGCAGTTCTTC. Translating it yields CASSDGLRSNEQFF.

The CDR3 loop reads CASSSPWASGSTDTQYF. The CDR3 DNA follows: TGTGCCAGCAGCTCTCCCTGGGCTAGCGGGAGCACAGATACGCAGTATTTT. The chain is built from TRBV7-9 and TRBJ2-3; 8 bases line up with TRBD2. Germline V gene data show CDR1 as SEHNR and CDR2 as FQNEAQ (reference sequence). This CDR3 region has 17 residues. With 4 bases clipped from V and 0 bases from J, the junction kept 9 bases outside the gene matches.

The V call is TRBV4-3, the J call TRBJ2-7, with 12 positions matching TRBD2. The CDR3 is made up of 15 amino acids. Trimming cost V 4 bases and J 3 bases; bases outside gene matches: 4. Germline V lookup: CDR1 LGHNA, CDR2 YSLEER. The CDR3 here is CASSLLAGGVYEQYF. Here the CDR3 DNA reads TGCGCCAGCAGCCTCCTAGCGGGGGGGGTCTACGAGCAGTACTTC.

The V call is TRBV30, the J call TRBJ1-5; D not certain. Germline CDR1 is GTSNPN and CDR2 is SVGIG (reference sequence). V lost 0 bases and J lost 2, with 2 bases in between. The CDR3 loop spans 12 amino acids. The CDR3, as DNA: TGTGCCTGGAGTGTCGGCAATCAGCCCCAGCATTTT. This sequence encodes CAWSVGNQPQHF.

This clone showed up just a few times. This chain uses TRBV7-9 with TRBJ2-7; D ambiguous. Germline-derived CDR1 and CDR2 are SEHNR and FQNEAQ (reference sequence). Trimming left V 5 bases short and J 0 bases short, with 5 bases between. The CDR3 runs 12 residues. CDR3 bases: TGTGCCAGCAGCGGAGTCTCCTACGAGCAGTACTTC. Encoded protein: CASSGVSYEQYF.

The chain recombines TRBV10-3 with TRBJ2-7; 7 nucleotides match TRBD1. The V segment lost 0 bases and the J segment 5 bases; nucleotides outside the gene matches: 7. The length of the CDR3 is 15 residues. CDR1 ENHRY and CDR2 SYGVKD come from the germline V gene. The DNA of the CDR3 is TGTGCCATCAGTGAGTCCCGCCAGGGGGAAAACGAGCAGTACTTC. Protein: CAISESRQGENEQYF.

The J gene is TRBJ1-2, the V gene TRBV7-3; 7 bases agree with TRBD1. Unmatched junction bases numbered 9, after V lost 4 bases and J lost 4 bases. Per the germline V gene, CDR1 is SGHTA and CDR2 is FQGTGA. The CDR3 loop spans 15 amino acids. The CDR3 DNA reads TGTGCCAGCAGCTCTACCGGGACAGCAACCTATGGCTACACCTTC. This encodes CASSSTGTATYGYTF.

The chain has TRBV7-9 and TRBJ2-7; tentative D call: TRBD2 (6 bases). Per germline, CDR1 SEHNR and CDR2 FQNEAQ (reference sequence). V was trimmed by 5 bases and J by 3 bases, leaving 11 bases between them. This CDR3 region has 13 residues. CDR3: CASSPRGGYEQYF. Written as DNA, the CDR3 is TGTGCCAGCAGCCCGAGGGGAGGCTACGAGCAGTACTTC.

The rearrangement joins TRBV5-1 to TRBJ1-4; 7 bases agree with TRBD1. J was trimmed by 7 bases and V by 3 bases; bases with no gene match: 12. Germline V gene data show CDR1 as SGHRS and CDR2 as YFSETQ. The CDR3 consists of 16 residues. Here the CDR3 DNA reads TGCGCCAGCAGCTGGGGGATACAGGGGTTTGGTGAAAAACTGTTTTTT. The encoded protein is CASSWGIQGFGEKLFF.

This sequence joins TRBV6-5 and TRBJ1-2; 7 nucleotides agree with TRBD1. J was trimmed by 8 bases and V by 5 bases; bases with no gene match: 11. CDR1 MNHEY and CDR2 SVGAGI come from the germline V gene. CDR3 length: 14 amino acids. In DNA form, the CDR3 reads TGTGCCAGCAGTATAGACGAGGGGGCTGGGGGCTACACCTTC. Translated: CASSIDEGAGGYTF.

J is TRBJ1-6 and V is TRBV19; the match to TRBD1 covers 10 bases. CDR1 and CDR2 (germline): LNHDA, SQIVND (reference sequence). V dropped 3 bases and J dropped 11; count of bases not matched to a gene: 4. The CDR3 contains 14 residues. For the CDR3, the DNA is TGTGCCAGTAGTATGGGACAGGGGCGGACACCCCTCCACTTT. Its translation: CASSMGQGRTPLHF.

The J gene is TRBJ2-7, the V gene TRBV6-1, with D tentatively TRBD2 (6 bases). From germline, CDR1 is MNHNS and CDR2 SASEGT. This CDR3 region has 12 residues. V was shortened by 7 bases and J by 0 bases, with 7 bases between the two germline ends. For the CDR3, the DNA is TGTGCCAGCACCGGGAGCTCCTACGAGCAGTACTTC. Translated, it gives CASTGSSYEQYF.

The chain has TRBV6-1 and TRBJ2-2; 7 bases match TRBD2. CDR1 is MNHNS and CDR2 is SASEGT in the germline V gene. The V segment lost 6 bases and the J segment 0 bases; nucleotides outside the gene matches: 1. The CDR3 covers 14 residues. The CDR3 nucleotides read TGTGCCAGCAGCGCGGGAGCGAACACCGGGGAGCTGTTTTTT. Encoded protein: CASSAGANTGELFF.

The V call is TRBV19, the J call TRBJ1-2; D call uncertain. The CDR3 is made up of 14 amino acids. From germline, CDR1 is LNHDA and CDR2 SQIVND (reference sequence). V was cut by 5 bases and J by 3 bases, with 13 bases left in between. The CDR3 DNA reads as TGTGCCAGTAGTCGTTCGGGTACGGACTATGGCTACACCTTC. It translates to CASSRSGTDYGYTF.